The sequence of this T cell receptor beta chain was determined in a study of blood T cell repertoires in COVID-19. Germline V gene lookup returns CDR1 KGHDR and CDR2 SFDVKD. The V end lost 3 bases, the J end lost 8 bases, and 17 bases lay between the germline ends. This CDR3 is 15 amino acids long. The assay was immunoSEQ multiplex PCR, and TCRdb's table has in-frame clones only and misses some. Counted here are hundreds of thousands of clones, about 88% occurring once; the ten biggest clones make up under 3%. The chain has TRBV24-1 and TRBJ2-3; D is possibly TRBD1 (6 bases). The specimen sequenced was peripheral blood. The sequence came from a human donor in a cohort sampled during active COVID-19. The CDR3 coding sequence is TGTGCCACCAGTGATCCTCCGAGGGGGTCGGGTACGCAGTATTTT. Protein: CATSDPPRGSGTQYF.